The clone carrying this TCR beta chain has a count of ten or more. What it binds is not known. Lactation, pregnancy, other autoimmune disease or uncontrolled infection led to exclusion of patients. This specimen comes from a study of T cells in Graves' hyperthyroidism and ophthalmopathy. In the study overall: It was at initial diagnosis, before any treatment, that peripheral blood was collected.

The CDR3 has 15 amino acids. Germline V gene data show CDR1 as SGHTA and CDR2 as FQGNSA. V lost 5 bases and J 4 bases, leaving 18 bases between the germline ends. RNA transcripts yielded amplified TCR beta CDR3 regions. The study used the HTBI primer set for a first-round RT-PCR of the TCR CDR3. In TCRdb, the multiplex PCR reads were re-called with MiXCR into one record per CDR3 protein. The profile covers around 700,000 distinct CDR3 sequences, with over 35% appearing a single time and 30% to 40% taken by the ten largest. Study results and caveats: Ophthalmopathy and stable hyperthyroidism were told apart by a 13 V-J model. Most thyroid clonotypes expanded above 0.001 appeared in blood too.

Sequences were obtained from blood. The origin of this receptor is a woman in her thirties or forties with Graves' hyperthyroidism. The chain employs TRBV7-2 and TRBJ2-7, with D possibly matching TRBD1 (6 bases). The CDR3: CASSPRGRGAYEQYF. In DNA, the CDR3 is TGTGCCAGCAGCCCACGGGGCAGGGGTGCATACGAGCAGTACTTC.